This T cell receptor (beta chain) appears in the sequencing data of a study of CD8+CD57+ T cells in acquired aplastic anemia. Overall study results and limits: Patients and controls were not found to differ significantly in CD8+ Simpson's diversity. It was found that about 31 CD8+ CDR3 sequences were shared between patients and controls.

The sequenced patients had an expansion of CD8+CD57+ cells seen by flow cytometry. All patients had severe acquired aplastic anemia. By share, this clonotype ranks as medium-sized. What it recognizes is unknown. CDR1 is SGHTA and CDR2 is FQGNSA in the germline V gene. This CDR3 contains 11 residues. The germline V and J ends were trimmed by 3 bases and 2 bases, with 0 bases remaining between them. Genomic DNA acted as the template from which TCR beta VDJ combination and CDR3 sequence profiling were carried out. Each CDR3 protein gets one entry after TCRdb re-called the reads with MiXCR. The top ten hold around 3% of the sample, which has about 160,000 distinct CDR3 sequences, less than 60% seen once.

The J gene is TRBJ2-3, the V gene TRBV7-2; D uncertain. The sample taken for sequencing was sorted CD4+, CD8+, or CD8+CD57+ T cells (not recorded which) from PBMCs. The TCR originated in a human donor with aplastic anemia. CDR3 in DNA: TGTGCCAGCAGCTTCACAGATACGCAGTATTTT. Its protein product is CASSFTDTQYF.